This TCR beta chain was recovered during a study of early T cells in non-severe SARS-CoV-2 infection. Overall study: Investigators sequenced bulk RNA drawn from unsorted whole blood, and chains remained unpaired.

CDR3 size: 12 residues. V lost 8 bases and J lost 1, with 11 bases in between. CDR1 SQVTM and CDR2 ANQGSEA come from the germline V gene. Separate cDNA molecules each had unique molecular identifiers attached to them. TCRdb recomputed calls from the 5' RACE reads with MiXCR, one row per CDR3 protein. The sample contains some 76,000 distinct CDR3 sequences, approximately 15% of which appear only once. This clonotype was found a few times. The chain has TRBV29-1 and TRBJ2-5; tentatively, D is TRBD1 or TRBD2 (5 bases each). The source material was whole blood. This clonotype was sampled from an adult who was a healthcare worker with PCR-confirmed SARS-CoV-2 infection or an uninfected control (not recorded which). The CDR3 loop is CSIGDGQETQYF. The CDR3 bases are TGCAGCATTGGGGACGGCCAAGAGACCCAGTACTTC.